This T cell receptor (beta chain) stems from a study of Ad26.COV2.S vaccination and SARS-CoV-2 variants. This table comes from immunoSEQ multiplex PCR, and its TCRdb copy is limited to in-frame clones, with some not included. The sample lists around 250,000 clones; around 85% were seen once. V was shortened by 4 bases and J by 3 bases, with 12 bases between the two germline ends. CDR3 length equals 14 residues. Germline values: CDR1 SGHTA, CDR2 FQGNSA. The treatment: 15 to 20 received Ad26.COV2.S at low or high dose, single or two shots; roughly five received placebo; per-sample allocation not given. Sampling was done on day 63 after the first vaccine or placebo injection. The vaccine delivered Wuhan-strain SARS-CoV-2 spike through an Ad26 vector.

This specimen consisted of peripheral blood, obtained in a trial of Ad26.COV2.S vaccine versus placebo. The sequence derives from a person aged 18-65 years who received the Ad26.COV2.S COVID-19 vaccine or a placebo. J is TRBJ1-1 and V is TRBV7-2; D is perhaps TRBD1 (5 bases). CDR3 protein: CASSSRRGDTEAFF. The CDR3 region has the DNA TGTGCCAGCAGCTCCAGAAGGGGCGACACTGAAGCTTTCTTT.